One and the same sample provided the 7 T cell receptor beta chains below, sequenced in a study of identical twins. TCRdb re-analysed the 5' RACE reads in MiXCR, keeping a single row per CDR3 protein. Of 200,000 to 250,000 distinct CDR3 sequences listed, approximately 7% are singletons. This sample was also put to use in a study of yellow fever vaccine responses in identical twins.

Sequencing used memory (CD45RO+) T cells sorted from blood. The source of these receptors is a woman aged 18 to 35 in good health.

The chain couples TRBV28 to TRBJ1-2, with D unresolved. Trimming pared 2 bases from V and 5 bases from J, leaving 9 bases between. This CDR3 has 13 residues. The germline gives CDR1 MDHEN, CDR2 SYDVKM. This CDR3 reads CASSLNQKYGYTF. As DNA, the CDR3 is TGTGCCAGCAGTTTAAACCAGAAGTATGGCTACACCTTC.

The chain links TRBV12-3 or TRBV12-4 to TRBJ2-7, with D perhaps given as TRBD1 or TRBD2 (5 bases each). V was pared by 0 bases and J by 6 bases, with 12 bases between. The CDR3 runs 14 residues. This CDR3 is CASSLAGGTVEQYF. Here the CDR3 DNA reads TGTGCCAGCAGTTTAGCTGGGGGTACGGTCGAGCAGTACTTC.

This clonotype showed up just a few times. The chain combines TRBV11-2 with TRBJ2-3; 10 bases are shared with TRBD1. V trimming: 3 bases; J trimming: 3 bases; junction bases outside the gene matches: 6. The CDR3 sequence is 16 residues long. Germline CDR1 SGHAT, CDR2 FQNNGV. The CDR3 region is CASSLSRQGATDTQYF. The CDR3 bases are TGTGCCAGCAGCTTGTCGAGACAGGGGGCAACAGATACGCAGTATTTT. Full variable domain (outside the CDR3, taken from reference TRBV11-2 and TRBJ2-3): EAGVAQSPRYKIIEKRQSVAFWCNPISGHATLYWYQQILGQGPKLLIQFQNNGVVDDSQLPKDRFSAERLKGVDSTLKIQPAKLEDSAVYLCASSLSRQGATDTQYFGPGTRLTVL.

V and J are TRBV6-1 and TRBJ2-1; TRBD1 or TRBD2 may be the D gene (6 bases each). Germline lookup yields CDR1 MNHNS and CDR2 SASEGT. The ends were cut back, 5 bases at V and 6 bases at J, with 17 bases in the middle. The CDR3 covers 15 residues. The CDR3 coding sequence is TGTGCCAGCAGTCCCGGTGGAGGAGGGGGCAATGAGCAGTTCTTC. Amino acids: CASSPGGGGGNEQFF.

This clonotype showed up just a few times. The chain carries TRBV12-3 or TRBV12-4 and TRBJ1-5; no clear D. V lost 1 base and J 4 bases, leaving 8 bases between the germline ends. The CDR3 runs to 14 residues. Written as DNA, the CDR3 is TGTGCCAGCAGTTTAGGCAGTCAAAATCAGCCCCAGCATTTT. Translating it yields CASSLGSQNQPQHF.

This clonotype was counted a few times. The chain is built from TRBV12-3 or TRBV12-4 and TRBJ2-1; D gene ambiguous. The CDR3 is made up of 13 amino acids. V gave up 6 bases and J gave up 6 bases, with 12 bases separating them. The CDR3 reads CASSPLWINEQFF. The CDR3 DNA reads as TGTGCCAGCAGCCCCCTCTGGATCAATGAGCAGTTCTTC.

A few counts support this clonotype. The genes are TRBV29-1 and TRBJ2-1; a weak D match, TRBD2 (5 bases). The V end lost 1 base, the J end lost 9 bases, and 16 bases lay between the germline ends. The CDR3 extends over 14 amino acids. Looked up from germline, CDR1 is SQVTM and CDR2 is ANQGSEA. CDR3 nucleotides: TGCAGCGTTGAAGCGGACTCGCCTTTAGGTGAGCAGTTCTTC. This sequence encodes CSVEADSPLGEQFF.